Listed below are T cell receptor beta chains from one sample, sequenced in a study of blood T cell repertoires in COVID-19. Using immunoSEQ multiplex PCR, the repertoire was profiled, and TCRdb retains in-frame clones only, with some absent. The sample includes 150,000 to 200,000 clones, 85% of them seen just once. The sample consisted of peripheral blood. The receptors here all came from a human donor with acute or convalescent COVID-19. The donor label of this sample is uncertain. The CDR3 runs from the conserved cysteine through the conserved F or W. D genes are given only for firm matches. Clone size is shown for a subset of rows, as once, few, many or a class of expanded clone.

size: few; length: 14; D: -; V: TRBV5-1; J: TRBJ1-1; CDR3: CASSLENINTEAFF; DNA: TGCGCCAGCAGCTTGGAGAACATAAACACTGAAGCTTTCTTT
size: -; length: 15; D: -; V: TRBV5-8; J: TRBJ1-2; CDR3: CASSLVRGLNYGYTF; DNA: TGTGCCAGCAGCTTGGTTAGGGGCCTAAACTATGGCTACACCTTC
size: -; length: 11; D: -; V: TRBV7-2; J: TRBJ1-2; CDR3: CASSSVYGYTF; DNA: TGTGCCAGCAGCTCAGTATATGGCTACACCTTC
size: few; length: 14; D: -; V: TRBV6-5; J: TRBJ1-5; CDR3: CASSQQGSNQPQHF; DNA: TGTGCCAGCAGTCAACAGGGTAGCAATCAGCCCCAGCATTTT
size: -; length: 15; D: TRBD1; V: TRBV7-3; J: TRBJ2-1; CDR3: CASSLNRGVVNEQFF; DNA: TGTGCCAGCAGCTTAAACAGGGGAGTTGTCAATGAGCAGTTCTTC
size: once; length: 15; D: -; V: TRBV7-2; J: TRBJ1-5; CDR3: CASSLGAGSNQPQHF; DNA: TGTGCCAGCAGCTTAGGGGCAGGAAGCAATCAGCCCCAGCATTTT
size: few; length: 14; D: TRBD1; V: TRBV3-1/TRBV3-2; J: TRBJ1-5; CDR3: CASSRTGGSQPQHF; DNA: TGTGCCAGCAGCCGGACAGGGGGCTCTCAGCCCCAGCATTTT
size: -; length: 18; D: TRBD1; V: TRBV7-6; J: TRBJ1-2; CDR3: CASSLVPPEGGANYGYTF; DNA: TGTGCCAGCAGCTTAGTCCCCCCCGAAGGGGGCGCAAACTATGGCTACACCTTC
size: -; length: 17; D: -; V: TRBV3-1/TRBV3-2; J: TRBJ1-2; CDR3: CASSQEYRRANNYGYTF; DNA: TGTGCCAGCAGCCAAGAGTACAGGCGAGCTAATAACTATGGCTACACCTTC
size: -; length: 12; D: -; V: TRBV28; J: TRBJ2-7; CDR3: CASSLLREEQYF; DNA: TGTGCCAGCAGTTTACTACGGGAAGAGCAGTACTTC
size: -; length: 14; D: -; V: TRBV5-1; J: TRBJ1-1; CDR3: CASSTEGGSTEAFF; DNA: TGCGCCAGCAGCACAGAGGGGGGGAGCACTGAAGCTTTCTTT